This T cell receptor beta chain originates from a study of shared clonotypes between healthy human individuals (dated by TCRdb to 2019 to 2021). Describing the broader study: Two women and three men aged 18 to 49 years were included in the cohort. For each donor, CD4 naive and CD4 memory were each given three plates, CD8 naive was given two plates, and CD8 memory was given one plate. Each donor's leukapheresis produced roughly between about 0.85 and 10 billion PBMCs. Blood TCR repertoires of five healthy adults were deeply sequenced to estimate repertoire size and the extent of clonotype sharing between individuals. Different laboratories and diverse techniques were used to prepare libraries and sequence TCR repertoires, to increase sequencing depth and limit assay-specific biases. Findings and caveats that apply to the study as a whole: Pairwise subsampling led to the expectation that sequencing depth would affect the degree of clonotype sharing among donors. Compared with non-shared clonotypes, clonotypes shared by all four sorted-subset donors had higher generation probabilities. Incomplete sequencing was indicated by rarefaction of sorted-subset datasets, despite the large sequencing depth. Naive subsets generally had larger estimated clonotype richness than memory subsets did. Because the study included only a small number of donors, the genetic and exposure-history diversity represented was limited. Sampling was limited to blood, and TCR repertoires in tissue likely differ from TCR repertoires in blood. Sharing across a handful of donors was observed for around 5% of naive CD4, about 4% of naive CD8, about 2.3% of memory CD4, and over 0.3% of memory CD8 clonotypes.

A remark on this clone: Which antigen it targets is not known. Qualities for individual bases were not recorded, and no much larger clone is one base off.

CD8 naive samples were CD45RO-negative cells positively selected for CCR7, giving a CD45RA+CCR7+ population that excluded TemRA cells. The donors were healthy, HIV-negative adults with no recently reported acute infections or vaccinations. All donors were Caucasian adults living in Nashville, Tennessee, USA. Blood was collected by leukapheresis, and PBMCs were isolated by Ficoll-Histopaque density gradient centrifugation and then cryopreserved in liquid nitrogen vapor phase. Analytical flow cytometry was used to check the purity and quantity of every magnetically sorted T cell population. Each sorted fraction had its genomic DNA isolated and then quantified by UV absorbance on a Nanodrop 2000c. The germline V gene (reference sequence) gives CDR1 as LNHDA and CDR2 as SQIVND. V has 10 bases trimmed and J has 5 bases trimmed; junction bases matching no gene number 10. The CDR3 runs 14 residues from the cysteine to the phenylalanine. This entry keeps only the CDR3 DNA: 42 bases, framed from base 1.

Using the deep immunoSEQ assay, multiplex PCR amplified TCR CDR3 regions from genomic DNA. Extracted genomic DNA from each cell subset was spread evenly across all wells of several immunoSEQ 96-well plates, with each plate serving as a replicate. For sorted subsets, about 200 ng genomic DNA, equal to tens of thousands of T cell genomes, was loaded into each replicate PCR. The purified libraries were quantified using a Qubit 3.0 fluorometer, sized with a Bioanalyzer 2100, and then quantified again using the KAPA Library Quantification kit. Every immunoSEQ 96-well plate was sequenced on a separate single-read 150-cycle Illumina NextSeq 550 flow cell. In the original analysis: Because only junctional sequences without quality scores were contained in the immunoSEQ output, filtering matching that applied to full-length reads could not be performed. Sequences were annotated with PyIR, a Python wrapper for IgBLAST v1.9, using IMGT germline references to assign V/J genes and CDR3. Reads with weak V/J assignments (E-value above 1e-6), missing CDR3, stop codons, out-of-frame junctions, or ambiguous translated residues were removed. V3J clonotypes were defined by identical inferred V gene, J gene, and CDR3 amino acid sequence. The percentage overlap between two repertoires was calculated by dividing the number of shared unique clonotypes by the size of the smaller repertoire. Repertoire richness was assessed with RTK rarefaction, the Chao1 estimator, and Recon v2.1 estimates of unobserved clonotypes. OLGA was used to compute generation probabilities for all TCRbeta clonotypes that the gDNA method yielded from a handful of donors. The clones in this table, taken by TCRdb from immuneACCESS, are in-frame only. Not every clone is retained; where verified, under half of the shortfall comes from an unresolved V gene, and the cause of the rest is unknown. V, J and clone size are taken as reported in that table, and D and trimming were inferred from the DNA itself. This sample is represented by 1.5 million to 2.5 million clones; over 85% of them were singletons. The ten most abundant clones make up 0.9% to 1.5% of the sample.

This chain is built from TRBV19 and TRBJ2-1; 8 bases in the middle match TRBD2. Sequenced input: naive CD8+ T cells sorted from blood. The cell subset or site tag for this specimen amounts to: CD45RA+CCR7+. This TCR was recovered from a man aged 18 to 35 in good health. The DNA is as follows: TGTGCCACCAAAGCGGGGGTTGGGGACAATGAGCAGTTCTTC. Its product reads: CATKAGVGDNEQFF.